This TCR beta chain is drawn from a study of blood T cell repertoires in COVID-19. Germline CDR1 and CDR2: SGHNT and YYREEE (reference sequence). Trimming took 4 bases from V and 0 from J, leaving 13 bases between them. CDR3 length: 15 amino acids. The age range of participants was about 18 to 90 years, with residence in 20 to 25 US areas. The protocol was immunoSEQ multiplex PCR, while the TCRdb copy is restricted to in-frame clones and leaves out a portion. The sample carries under 300,000 clones, more than 75% recorded once. This clonotype was obtained from a woman aged 55-69 years in a cohort exposed to, infected with or recovered from COVID-19 (not recorded which). Sample: PBMCs or T cells enriched from blood (not recorded which). V usage is TRBV5-4 and J usage is TRBJ2-5, with a tentative D call TRBD1 (5 bases). The CDR3 loop is CASSLGLEYQETQYF. In DNA form, the CDR3 reads TGTGCCAGCAGCCTGGGGCTTGAATACCAAGAGACCCAGTACTTC.